These 28 T cell receptor beta chains were sequenced from one sample in a study of shared clonotypes between healthy human individuals. The repertoire was sequenced with immunoSEQ multiplex PCR; TCRdb's copy has only in-frame clones and lacks some. Of a few million clones listed, around 92% were seen once; the top ten hold around 0.38%. Sequencing used naive CD4+ T cells from PBMCs. The subset: CD45RA+ positively selected. These receptors originate from a man aged 18 to 30 in good health. Some clones in this sample may be carry-over from other donors' samples.

Remarks on this clone: This specimen includes other DNA sequences encoding the same CDR3. J is TRBJ1-1 and V is TRBV7-3; D ambiguous. Germline V gene lookup returns CDR1 SGHTA and CDR2 FQGTGA. The CDR3 extends over 14 amino acids. V lost 2 bases, J lost 4 bases, and 11 bases lay in between. The CDR3 sequence is CASSLSGVGTEAFF. The DNA of the CDR3 is TGTGCCAGCAGCTTATCTGGGGTAGGCACTGAAGCTTTCTTT.

The V gene is TRBV10-3, the J gene TRBJ2-7; 7 bases match TRBD2. From germline, CDR1 is ENHRY and CDR2 SYGVKD. V was clipped by 6 bases and J by 2 bases; unmatched bases: 4. The CDR3 has 13 amino acids. CDR3 residues: CAIRRLAAYEQYF. CDR3 coding DNA: TGTGCCATCAGGAGACTAGCCGCCTACGAGCAGTACTTC.

This clone was found once. The chain joins TRBV15 to TRBJ2-2; D may be TRBD1 (6 bases). CDR1 LNHNV and CDR2 YYDKDF come from the germline V gene (reference sequence). CDR3 length: 17 residues. Trimming removed 2 bases at V and 2 bases at J, with 15 bases between. DNA for the CDR3: TGTGCCACCAGCAGACACGGACAGATTTCTAACACCGGGGAGCTGTTTTTT. Its translation: CATSRHGQISNTGELFF.

The chain couples TRBV28 to TRBJ2-2, with D possibly matching TRBD1 (5 bases). CDR1 is MDHEN, CDR2 SYDVKM, per germline. V lost 5 bases to trimming and J lost 2 bases, with 12 bases between them. This CDR3 spans 15 amino acids. Here the CDR3 reads CASSRPDTNTGELFF. In DNA, the CDR3 is TGTGCCAGCAGTCGCCCGGACACAAACACCGGGGAGCTGTTTTTT. Full variable domain (missing parts from reference TRBV28 and TRBJ2-2): DVKVTQSSRYLVKRTGEKVFLECVQDMDHENMFWYRQDPGLGLRLIYFSYDVKMKEKGDIPEGYSVSREKKERFSLILESASTNQTSMYLCASSRPDTNTGELFFGEGSRLTVL.

The genes are TRBV20-1 and TRBJ2-7; D ambiguous. This CDR3 has 10 residues. The V gene lost 6 bases and the J gene lost 7 bases, with 10 bases spanning the gap. Germline V lookup: CDR1 DFQATT, CDR2 SNEGSKA (reference sequence). In DNA, the CDR3 is TGCAGTGCAGCAATGGTAGAGCAGTACTTC. This encodes CSAAMVEQYF.

The V and J genes are TRBV19 and TRBJ1-1; TRBD1 matches at 8 bases. Germline loops: CDR1 LNHDA, CDR2 SQIVND (reference sequence). V lost 6 bases, J lost 3 bases, and 9 bases stayed unmatched. The CDR3 contains 15 residues. The CDR3 loop reads CASRTTGGIYTEAFF. Written as DNA, the CDR3 is TGTGCCAGTAGGACTACAGGGGGAATTTACACTGAAGCTTTCTTT.

This sequence joins TRBV7-9 and TRBJ1-3; tentatively, D is TRBD1 (5 bases). Germline CDR1 reads SEHNR; CDR2 reads FQNEAQ (reference sequence). This CDR3 is 16 amino acids long. Trimming shortened V by 1 base and J by 4 bases, and 14 bases separated the two germline ends. CDR3 nucleotide sequence: TGTGCCAGCAGCTTAGACGGGGCAGGCCTAGGAAACACCATATATTTT. It specifies CASSLDGAGLGNTIYF.

The J gene is TRBJ1-5, the V gene TRBV9, with D tentatively TRBD1 (6 bases). Germline loops: CDR1 SGDLS, CDR2 YYNGEE. V lost 2 bases and J lost 0, with 18 bases in between. The CDR3 runs to 18 residues. The DNA of the CDR3 is TGTGCCAGCAGCGTTCAAAGGACAGACTTGTATAGCAATCAGCCCCAGCATTTT. It codes for CASSVQRTDLYSNQPQHF.

This chain links TRBV2 with TRBJ1-1; weak D call: TRBD1 (5 bases). The V and J ends lost 3 bases and 0 bases respectively, with 11 bases between them. Germline V gives CDR1 SNHLY, CDR2 FYNNEI. The CDR3 is 15 amino acids. The CDR3 protein is CASSENRLMNTEAFF. The CDR3 DNA reads as TGTGCCAGCAGTGAGAACAGGCTCATGAACACTGAAGCTTTCTTT.

This rearrangement joins TRBV4-2 to TRBJ2-5, with TRBD2 identical over 11 bases. CDR1 is LGHNA, CDR2 YNFKEQ, per germline. This CDR3 has 17 residues. V gave up 1 base and J gave up 1 base; unmatched junction bases: 5. The DNA of the CDR3 is TGTGCCAGCAGCCAAGCCCTAGCGGGAGGCCCCCAAGAGACCCAGTACTTC. Encoded protein: CASSQALAGGPQETQYF.

The chain combines TRBV5-1 with TRBJ2-4, with 7 bases fitting TRBD1. J gave up 6 bases and V 0 bases, and 3 bases lay outside the gene matches. The CDR3 has 14 amino acids. Germline lookup yields CDR1 SGHRS and CDR2 YFSETQ. CDR3 protein: CASSLEGQSNIQYF. The DNA for the CDR3 is TGCGCCAGCAGCTTGGAGGGACAGTCAAACATTCAGTACTTC.

This clone was observed a single time. This rearrangement joins TRBV5-4 to TRBJ2-2, with TRBD1 matching over 10 bases. CDR3 length: 17 amino acids. CDR1 and CDR2 from the germline V gene are SGHNT and YYREEE (reference sequence). V was clipped by 1 base and J by 5 bases; unmatched bases: 8. The DNA for the CDR3 is TGTGCCAGCAGCTTGAGCGCGGGGACAGGGGAGACCGGGGAGCTGTTTTTT. It encodes CASSLSAGTGETGELFF.

The gene calls are TRBV11-2 and TRBJ1-2; 7 bases match TRBD1. Looked up from germline, CDR1 is SGHAT and CDR2 is FQNNGV. The CDR3 is 14 amino acids. V shed 1 base and J 13 bases; nucleotides not matched to a gene: 12. The CDR3 DNA follows: TGTGCCAGCAGCTTAGCTTCCGCGGGACAGCCGATCACCTTC. This codes for CASSLASAGQPITF.

Comment on this clone: Different DNA sequences within this sample yield the same CDR3. The rearrangement links TRBV18 to TRBJ2-2; D gene unclear. Germline lookup yields CDR1 KGHSH and CDR2 LQKENI. Trimming took off 2 bases at V and 1 base at J, with 8 bases between the two ends. CDR3 size: 15 residues. CDR3 in DNA: TGTGCCAGCTCACCAGGCCTACTGAACACCGGGGAGCTGTTTTTT. Translating it yields CASSPGLLNTGELFF.

V gene TRBV5-8 combines with J gene TRBJ2-2; 7 positions agree with TRBD1. The length of the CDR3 is 14 residues. J gave up 5 bases and V 6 bases, and 7 bases lay outside the gene matches. Germline CDR1 is SGHTS and CDR2 is YDEGEE. CDR3: CASTLEGATGELFF. Here the CDR3 DNA reads TGTGCCAGCACCCTTGAGGGGGCAACCGGGGAGCTGTTTTTT.

V usage is TRBV2 and J usage is TRBJ1-2; 7 bases are a match to TRBD1. The CDR3 consists of 13 residues. Germline assignment: CDR1 SNHLY and CDR2 FYNNEI. Trimming cost V 6 bases and J 8 bases; bases outside gene matches: 9. The CDR3 spells CASSATGSYGYTF. DNA of the CDR3: TGTGCCAGCAGCGCGACAGGGAGCTACGGCTACACCTTC.

The V gene is TRBV7-9, the J gene TRBJ2-1; 7 bases match TRBD2. The length of the CDR3 is 17 residues. The germline V gene encodes CDR1 SEHNR and CDR2 FQNEAQ (reference sequence). The junction had 7 bases not matched to a gene; V was cut back by 2 bases and J by 0 bases. The CDR3 sequence: CASSLLASGSSYNEQFF. The CDR3 coding sequence is TGTGCCAGCAGCTTACTGGCTAGCGGAAGCTCCTACAATGAGCAGTTCTTC.

This chain links TRBV2 with TRBJ2-7, with unresolved D. In germline, CDR1 is SNHLY, CDR2 FYNNEI. V was pared by 6 bases and J by 4 bases, with 10 bases between. The CDR3 totals 12 residues. CDR3 region: CASRGDIYEQYF. Here the CDR3 DNA reads TGTGCCAGCAGGGGTGACATATACGAGCAGTACTTC.

This sequence joins TRBV27 and TRBJ2-7, with D possibly matching TRBD1 (6 bases). CDR3 length: 15 amino acids. Germline V gives CDR1 MNHEY, CDR2 SMNVEV (reference sequence). V was trimmed by 4 bases and J by 1 base, leaving 14 bases between them. CDR3 DNA: TGTGCCAGCAGTTCCTCGACAGGTCCTTCCTACGAGCAGTACTTC. This sequence encodes CASSSSTGPSYEQYF.

CDR3 DNA: TGTGCCAGCAGTCCCACGGGGGGATTCAATGAGCAGTTCTTC. It is translated as CASSPTGGFNEQFF. The rearrangement joins TRBV27 to TRBJ2-1; 7 bases are a match to TRBD2. V lost 5 bases, J lost 6 bases, and 7 bases stayed unmatched. This CDR3 comprises 14 residues. Per the germline V gene, CDR1 is MNHEY and CDR2 is SMNVEV (reference sequence).

The chain has TRBV2 and TRBJ2-2; the D gene is possibly TRBD1 (6 bases). Between the trimmed V and J ends, which lost 5 bases and 1 base, there was a span of 14 bases. The CDR3 extends over 16 amino acids. The germline gives CDR1 SNHLY, CDR2 FYNNEI. The CDR3 spells CASSRLDSMNTGELFF. CDR3 bases: TGTGCCAGCAGTCGTTTGGACAGCATGAACACCGGGGAGCTGTTTTTT. Looking up the rest from reference TRBV2 and TRBJ2-2 gives the full variable domain: EPEVTQTPSHQVTQMGQEVILRCVPISNHLYFYWYRQILGQKVEFLVSFYNNEISEKSEIFDDQFSVERPDGSNFTLKIRSTKLEDSAMYFCASSRLDSMNTGELFFGEGSRLTVL.

This chain links TRBV15 with TRBJ2-1; tentative D call: TRBD1 (5 bases). The CDR3 is 15 amino acids. Germline V gives CDR1 LNHNV, CDR2 YYDKDF (reference sequence). Trimming removed 3 bases at V and 6 bases at J, with 15 bases between. CDR3 residues: CATSRGKGYVNEQFF. The CDR3 DNA sequence: TGTGCCACCAGCAGGGGAAAGGGGTACGTCAATGAGCAGTTCTTC.

The chain joins TRBV15 to TRBJ1-5; tentatively, D is TRBD1 (5 bases). Germline CDR1 reads LNHNV; CDR2 reads YYDKDF (reference sequence). V lost 1 base to trimming and J lost 6 bases, with 10 bases between them. The CDR3 consists of 14 residues. In nucleotides, the CDR3 is TGTGCCACCAGCAGAGTGGCAGGGAGTCAGCCCCAGCATTTT. Translated, it gives CATSRVAGSQPQHF.

This chain joins TRBV5-1 and TRBJ1-5; TRBD1 matches 9 bases. From germline, CDR1 is SGHRS and CDR2 YFSETQ. The V segment lost 4 bases and the J segment 5 bases; nucleotides outside the gene matches: 4. The CDR3 length is 14 residues. Written as DNA, the CDR3 is TGCGCCAGCAGCATCCGGACAGGGGATCAGCCCCAGCATTTT. This gives the protein CASSIRTGDQPQHF.

This clone came up a few times. The chain joins TRBV28 to TRBJ1-1; 7 positions match TRBD1. Losses at the gene ends were 6 bases for V and 5 bases for J; bases not matched to a gene: 9. This CDR3 has 14 residues. CDR1 is MDHEN and CDR2 is SYDVKM in the germline V gene. As DNA, the CDR3 is TGTGCCAGCAGCCTCCCCAGGGGGTTTACTGAAGCTTTCTTT. Translation: CASSLPRGFTEAFF. The full variable domain, with the rest looked up from reference TRBV28 and TRBJ1-1, is DVKVTQSSRYLVKRTGEKVFLECVQDMDHENMFWYRQDPGLGLRLIYFSYDVKMKEKGDIPEGYSVSREKKERFSLILESASTNQTSMYLCASSLPRGFTEAFFGQGTRLTVV.

The rearrangement uses TRBV30 and TRBJ2-5; D is undetermined. Germline assignment: CDR1 GTSNPN and CDR2 SVGIG (reference sequence). CDR3 length: 11 residues. With 7 bases removed from V and 5 bases from J, the gap between germline ends came to 11 bases. The CDR3 is CASKSVETQYF. Here the CDR3 DNA reads TGTGCCTCGAAGTCTGTTGAGACCCAGTACTTC.

The CDR3 spells CATTREGLNNEQFF. The CDR3, as DNA: TGCGCCACGACCCGGGAGGGCCTCAACAATGAGCAGTTCTTC. The chain has TRBV5-1 and TRBJ2-1, with TRBD2 matching over 8 bases. J lost 5 bases, V lost 9 bases, and 10 bases had no gene match. CDR1 SGHRS and CDR2 YFSETQ come from the germline V gene. The CDR3 runs 14 residues.

This chain joins TRBV5-1 and TRBJ2-3; the match to TRBD1 covers 8 bases. Germline V lookup: CDR1 SGHRS, CDR2 YFSETQ. The CDR3 has 15 amino acids. V lost 0 bases, J lost 4 bases, and 4 bases stayed unmatched. CDR3 in amino acids: CASSLGQGIADTQYF. In DNA, the CDR3 is TGCGCCAGCAGCTTGGGACAGGGGATCGCAGATACGCAGTATTTT.